Included here is one TCR beta chain sequence, with context. The data are from a study of cytotoxic CD8 clonotypes in ibrutinib-treated CLL. Per the germline V gene, CDR1 is MNHEY and CDR2 is SVGAGI. The CDR3 spans 12 residues. Investigators sought sequencing depths of between 1 in 200,000 and 1 in 1 million T cells. Profiling relied on immunoSEQ multiplex PCR, and the TCRdb table lists in-frame clones only, not all of them. The sample holds roughly 42,000 clones; about 70% are singletons and the top ten take 5.5% to 7%. Sequencing used PBMCs, obtained at disease progression, from a patient treated with ibrutinib. The receptor comes from a human donor with chronic lymphocytic leukemia. The chain recombines TRBV6-5 with TRBJ2-5; no firm D call. The CDR3 loop is CGRVRGEETQYF. CDR3 DNA: TGTGGCCGGGTGCGTGGGGAAGAGACCCAGTACTTC.